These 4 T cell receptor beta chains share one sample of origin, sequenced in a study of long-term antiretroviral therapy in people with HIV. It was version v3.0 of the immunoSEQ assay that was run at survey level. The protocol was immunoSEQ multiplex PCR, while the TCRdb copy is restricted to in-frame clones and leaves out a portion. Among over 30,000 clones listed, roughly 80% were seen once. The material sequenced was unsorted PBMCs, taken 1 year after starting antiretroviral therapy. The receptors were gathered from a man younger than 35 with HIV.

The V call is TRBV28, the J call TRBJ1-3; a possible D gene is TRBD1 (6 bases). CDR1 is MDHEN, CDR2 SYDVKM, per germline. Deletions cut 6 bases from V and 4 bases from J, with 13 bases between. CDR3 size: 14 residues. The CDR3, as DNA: TGTGCCAGCAGACAAACAGGGCTCGGAAACACCATATATTTT. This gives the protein CASRQTGLGNTIYF.

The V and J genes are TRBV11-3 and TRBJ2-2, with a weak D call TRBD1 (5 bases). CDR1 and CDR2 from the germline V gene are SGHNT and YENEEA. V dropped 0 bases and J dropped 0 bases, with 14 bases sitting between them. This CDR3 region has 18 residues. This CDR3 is CASSLETLLGPNTGELFF. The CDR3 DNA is TGTGCCAGCAGCTTAGAAACCCTTTTGGGGCCGAACACCGGGGAGCTGTTTTTT.

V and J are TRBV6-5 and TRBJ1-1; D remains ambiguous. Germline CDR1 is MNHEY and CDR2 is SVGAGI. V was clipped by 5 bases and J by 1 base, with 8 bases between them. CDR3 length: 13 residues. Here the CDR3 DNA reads TGTGCCAGCAGTCGTTCACGGAACACTGAAGCTTTCTTT. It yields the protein CASSRSRNTEAFF.

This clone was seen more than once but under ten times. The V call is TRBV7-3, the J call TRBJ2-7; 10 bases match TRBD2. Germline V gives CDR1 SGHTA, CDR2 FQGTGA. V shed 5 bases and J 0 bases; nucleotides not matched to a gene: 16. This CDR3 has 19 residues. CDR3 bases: TGTGCCAGCAGCCCCGCCGGCGCAATAGGACTAGCGGCCTCCTACGAGCAGTACTTC. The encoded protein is CASSPAGAIGLAASYEQYF.